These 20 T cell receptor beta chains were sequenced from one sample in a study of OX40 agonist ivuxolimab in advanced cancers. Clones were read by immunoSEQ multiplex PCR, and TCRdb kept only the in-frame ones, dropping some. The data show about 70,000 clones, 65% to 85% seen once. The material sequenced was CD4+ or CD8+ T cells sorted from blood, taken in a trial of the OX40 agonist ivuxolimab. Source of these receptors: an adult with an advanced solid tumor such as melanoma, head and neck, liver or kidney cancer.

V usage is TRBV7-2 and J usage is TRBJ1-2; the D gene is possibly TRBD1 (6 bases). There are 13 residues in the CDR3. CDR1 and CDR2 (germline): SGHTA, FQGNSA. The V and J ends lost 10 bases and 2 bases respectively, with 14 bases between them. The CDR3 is CAIGQRTNYGYTF. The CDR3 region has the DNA TGTGCCATCGGACAGAGGACAAACTATGGCTACACCTTC.

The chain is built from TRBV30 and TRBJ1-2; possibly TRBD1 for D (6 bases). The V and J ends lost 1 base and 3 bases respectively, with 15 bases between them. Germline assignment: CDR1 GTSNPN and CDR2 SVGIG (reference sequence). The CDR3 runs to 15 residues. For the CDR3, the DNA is TGTGCCTGGAGTGAATCTTCTGGGGGCTACTATGGCTACACCTTC. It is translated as CAWSESSGGYYGYTF.

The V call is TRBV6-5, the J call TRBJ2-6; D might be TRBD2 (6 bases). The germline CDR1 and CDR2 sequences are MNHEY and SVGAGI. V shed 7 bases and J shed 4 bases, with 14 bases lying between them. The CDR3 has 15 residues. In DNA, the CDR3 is TGTGCCAGCACCTACGGGGGATCCGGGGCCAACGTCCTGACTTTC. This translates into CASTYGGSGANVLTF.

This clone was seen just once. CDR3 DNA: TGTGCCAGCTCACCAGTAAGCCCCTACGAGCAGTACTTC. Amino acid sequence: CASSPVSPYEQYF. The chain has TRBV18 and TRBJ2-7, with D hard to call. CDR3 length equals 13 residues. Germline V CDR1 and CDR2: KGHSH, LQKENI. Trimming pared 2 bases from V and 2 bases from J, leaving 7 bases between.

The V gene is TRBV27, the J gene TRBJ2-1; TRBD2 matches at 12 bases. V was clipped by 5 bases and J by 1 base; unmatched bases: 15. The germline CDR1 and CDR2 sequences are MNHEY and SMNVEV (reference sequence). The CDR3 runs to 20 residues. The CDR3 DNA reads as TGTGCCAGCAGTCGCTTTGCCGGGACTAGCGGGCGTCTTTCCTACAATGAGCAGTTCTTC. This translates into CASSRFAGTSGRLSYNEQFF.

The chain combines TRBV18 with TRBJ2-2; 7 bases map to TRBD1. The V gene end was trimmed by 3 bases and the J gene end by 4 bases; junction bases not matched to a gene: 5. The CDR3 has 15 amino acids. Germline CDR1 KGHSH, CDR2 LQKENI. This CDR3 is CASSPRQGFTGELFF. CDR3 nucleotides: TGTGCCAGCTCACCCCGACAGGGATTCACCGGGGAGCTGTTTTTT.

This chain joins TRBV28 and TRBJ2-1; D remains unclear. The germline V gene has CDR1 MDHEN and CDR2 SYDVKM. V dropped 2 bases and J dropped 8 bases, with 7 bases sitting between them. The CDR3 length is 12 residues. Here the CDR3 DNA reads TGTGCCAGCAGTTTAAGGTCGTATGAGCAGTTCTTC. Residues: CASSLRSYEQFF.

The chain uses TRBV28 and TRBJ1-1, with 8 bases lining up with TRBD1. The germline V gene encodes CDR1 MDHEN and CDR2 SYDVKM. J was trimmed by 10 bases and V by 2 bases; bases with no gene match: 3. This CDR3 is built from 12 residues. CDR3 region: CASSLGQGAAFF. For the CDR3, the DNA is TGTGCCAGCAGTTTAGGACAGGGCGCAGCTTTCTTT.

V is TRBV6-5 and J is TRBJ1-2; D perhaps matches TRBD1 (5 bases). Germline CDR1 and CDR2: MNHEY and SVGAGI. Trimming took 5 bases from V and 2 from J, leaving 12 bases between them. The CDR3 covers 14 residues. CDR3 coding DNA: TGTGCCAGCAGTGAAACAGGAACCAACTATGGCTACACCTTC. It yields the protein CASSETGTNYGYTF.

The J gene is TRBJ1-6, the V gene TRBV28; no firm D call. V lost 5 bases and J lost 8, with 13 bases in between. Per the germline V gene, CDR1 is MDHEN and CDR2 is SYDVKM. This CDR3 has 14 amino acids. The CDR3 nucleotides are TGTGCCAGCAGTACTGCAGGCAACCATTCACCCCTCCACTTT. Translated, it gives CASSTAGNHSPLHF. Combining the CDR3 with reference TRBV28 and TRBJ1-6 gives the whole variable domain DVKVTQSSRYLVKRTGEKVFLECVQDMDHENMFWYRQDPGLGLRLIYFSYDVKMKEKGDIPEGYSVSREKKERFSLILESASTNQTSMYLCASSTAGNHSPLHFGNGTRLTVT.

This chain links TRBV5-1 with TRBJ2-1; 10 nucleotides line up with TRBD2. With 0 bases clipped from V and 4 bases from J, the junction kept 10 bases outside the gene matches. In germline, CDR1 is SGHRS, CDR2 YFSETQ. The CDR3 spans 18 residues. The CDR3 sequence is CASSLGKRLAGPYNEQFF. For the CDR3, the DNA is TGCGCCAGCAGCTTGGGCAAAAGACTAGCGGGCCCTTACAATGAGCAGTTCTTC.

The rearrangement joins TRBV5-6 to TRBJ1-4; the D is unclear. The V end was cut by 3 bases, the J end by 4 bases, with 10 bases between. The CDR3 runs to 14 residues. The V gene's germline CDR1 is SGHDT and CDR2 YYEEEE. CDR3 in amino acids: CASSYRRNNEKLFF. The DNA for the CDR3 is TGTGCCAGCAGCTACCGACGGAATAATGAAAAACTGTTTTTT. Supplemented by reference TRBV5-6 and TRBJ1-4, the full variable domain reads DAGVTQSPTHLIKTRGQQVTLRCSPKSGHDTVSWYQQALGQGPQFIFQYYEEEERQRGNFPDRFSGHQFPNYSSELNVNALLLGDSALYLCASSYRRNNEKLFFGSGTQLSVL.

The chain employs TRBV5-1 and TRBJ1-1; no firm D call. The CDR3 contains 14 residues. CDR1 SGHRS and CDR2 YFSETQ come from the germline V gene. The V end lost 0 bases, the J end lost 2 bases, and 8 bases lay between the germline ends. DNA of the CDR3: TGCGCCAGCAGCTTGGGTGGCGGAAACACTGAAGCTTTCTTT. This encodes CASSLGGGNTEAFF.

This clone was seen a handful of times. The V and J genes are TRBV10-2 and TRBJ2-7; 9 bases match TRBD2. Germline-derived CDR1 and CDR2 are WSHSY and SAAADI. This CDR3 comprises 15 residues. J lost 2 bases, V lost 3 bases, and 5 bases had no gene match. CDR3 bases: TGCGCCAGCAGTGATAGGGCTAGCGGGGCCTACGAGCAGTACTTC. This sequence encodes CASSDRASGAYEQYF.

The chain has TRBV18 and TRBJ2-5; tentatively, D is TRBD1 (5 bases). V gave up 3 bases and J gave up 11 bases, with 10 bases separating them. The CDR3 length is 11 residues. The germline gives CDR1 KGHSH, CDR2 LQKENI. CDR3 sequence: CASSPREEQYF. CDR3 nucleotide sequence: TGTGCCAGCTCACCCAGGGAAGAGCAGTACTTC.

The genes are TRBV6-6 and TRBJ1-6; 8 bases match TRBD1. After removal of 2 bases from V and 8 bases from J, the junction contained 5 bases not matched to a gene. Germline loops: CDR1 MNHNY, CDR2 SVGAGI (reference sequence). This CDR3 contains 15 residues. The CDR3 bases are TGTGCCAGCAGTTACGGACAGGGTAGGGATTCACCCCTCCACTTT. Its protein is CASSYGQGRDSPLHF.

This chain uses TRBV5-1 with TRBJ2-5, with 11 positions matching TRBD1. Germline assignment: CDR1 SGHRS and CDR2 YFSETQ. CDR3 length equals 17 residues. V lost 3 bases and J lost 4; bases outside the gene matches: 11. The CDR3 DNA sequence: TGCGCCAGCAGCTCGACCGGGACAGGGGGTGGGTCAGAGACCCAGTACTTC. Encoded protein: CASSSTGTGGGSETQYF.

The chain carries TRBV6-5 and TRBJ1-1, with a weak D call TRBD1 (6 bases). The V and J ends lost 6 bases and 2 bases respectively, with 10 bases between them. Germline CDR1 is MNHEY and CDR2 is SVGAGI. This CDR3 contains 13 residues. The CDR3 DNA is TGTGCCAGCAGAAACAGGGTCAACACTGAAGCTTTCTTT. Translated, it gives CASRNRVNTEAFF.

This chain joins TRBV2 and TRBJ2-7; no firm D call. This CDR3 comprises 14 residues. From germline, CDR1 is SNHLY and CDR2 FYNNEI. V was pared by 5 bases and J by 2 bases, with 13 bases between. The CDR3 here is CASSTGPPAYEQYF. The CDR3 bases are TGTGCCAGCAGTACGGGTCCGCCCGCCTACGAGCAGTACTTC.

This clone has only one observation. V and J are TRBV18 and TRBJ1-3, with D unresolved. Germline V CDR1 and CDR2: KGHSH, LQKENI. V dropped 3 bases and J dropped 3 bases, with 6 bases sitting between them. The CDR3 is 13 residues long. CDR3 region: CASSPEYGNTIYF. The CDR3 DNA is TGTGCCAGCTCACCCGAATATGGAAACACCATATATTTT.